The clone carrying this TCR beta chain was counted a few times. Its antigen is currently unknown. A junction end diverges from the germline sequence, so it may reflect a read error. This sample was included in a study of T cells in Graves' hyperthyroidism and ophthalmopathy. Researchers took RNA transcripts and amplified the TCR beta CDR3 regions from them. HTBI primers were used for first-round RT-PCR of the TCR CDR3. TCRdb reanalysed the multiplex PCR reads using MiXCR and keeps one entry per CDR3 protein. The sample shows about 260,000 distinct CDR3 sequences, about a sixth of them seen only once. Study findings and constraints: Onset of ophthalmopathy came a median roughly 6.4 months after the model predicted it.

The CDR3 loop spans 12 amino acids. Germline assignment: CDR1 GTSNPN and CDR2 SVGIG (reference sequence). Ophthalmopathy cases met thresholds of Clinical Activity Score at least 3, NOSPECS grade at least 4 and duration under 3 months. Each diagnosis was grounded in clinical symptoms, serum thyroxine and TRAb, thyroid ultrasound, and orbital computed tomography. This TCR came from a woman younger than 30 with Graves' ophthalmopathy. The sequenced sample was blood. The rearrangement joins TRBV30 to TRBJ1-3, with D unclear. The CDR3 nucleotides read TGTTCCTGGACTAGTTCTGGAAACACCATATATTTT. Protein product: CSWTSSGNTIYF.